This TCR beta chain came from a study of blood T cell repertoires in COVID-19. Study summary: The United States, Italy and Spain supplied acute and convalescent COVID-19 samples.

Profiled with immunoSEQ multiplex PCR; TCRdb holds only in-frame clones, not every one. The sample lists 250,000 or so clones; about four fifths were seen once. Per the germline V gene, CDR1 is KGHSH and CDR2 is LQKENI. Losses at the gene ends were 3 bases for V and 0 bases for J; bases not matched to a gene: 3. The CDR3 runs to 17 residues. Participants spanned ages roughly 18 to 95 years and resided in about 24 US areas. Before they entered the study, exposed participants had met a COVID-19 case within 2 weeks. The J gene is TRBJ2-6, the V gene TRBV18; 9 bases map to TRBD1. This receptor was obtained from a woman aged 40 to 50 who had been exposed to COVID-19. Material for sequencing was PBMCs or T cells enriched from blood (not recorded which). The CDR3 coding sequence is TGTGCCAGCTCACCCGGACAGGGGTTCTCTGGGGCCAACGTCCTGACTTTC. Translating it yields CASSPGQGFSGANVLTF.